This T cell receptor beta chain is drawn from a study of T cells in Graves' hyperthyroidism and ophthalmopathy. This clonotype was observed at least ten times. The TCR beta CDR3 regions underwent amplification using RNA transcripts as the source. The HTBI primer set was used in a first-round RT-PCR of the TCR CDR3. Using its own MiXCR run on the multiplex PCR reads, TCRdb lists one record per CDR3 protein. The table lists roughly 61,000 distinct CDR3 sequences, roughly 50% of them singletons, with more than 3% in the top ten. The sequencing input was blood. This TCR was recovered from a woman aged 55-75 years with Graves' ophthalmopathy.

This CDR3 is CASSTDRGGKTPSYGYTF. DNA for the CDR3: TGTGCCAGCAGCACGGACAGGGGGGGGAAAACACCCTCCTATGGCTACACCTTC. J is TRBJ1-2 and V is TRBV7-8, with TRBD1 matching 10 bases. CDR1 is SGHVS and CDR2 is FQNEAQ in the germline V gene. V shed 5 bases and J 4 bases; nucleotides not matched to a gene: 16. This CDR3 has 18 amino acids.